This TCR beta chain was documented in a study of neurological immune-mediated disorders. Volunteers at a blood bank in Maryland, USA, were the healthy controls. This clonotype showed up many times. Its antigen is as yet unknown. Study conclusions and caveats: Private repertoires in all groups were suggested by the finding that expanded clones across subjects shared no CDR3 amino acid sequences.

V lost 11 bases and J lost 0, with 13 bases in between. Germline-derived CDR1 and CDR2 are SSHAT and FNYEAQ (reference sequence). CDR3 length: 13 residues. The cDNA was generated by 5'RACE with 10-nucleotide random UMIs. Whenever a sequencing run was performed, it yielded over 180 million TCR-beta sequences from 15-18 subjects. Each CDR3 protein gets one entry after TCRdb re-called the 5' RACE reads with MiXCR. In the table there are tens of thousands of distinct CDR3 sequences, approximately 10% of which are singletons. The V and J genes are TRBV7-7 and TRBJ1-1; D is undetermined. The clonotype comes from a man aged 55 to 70 in good health. Sequencing was performed on PBMCs. CDR3 nucleotide sequence: TGTGCCCCCTCCGGTCGGTTGAACACTGAAGCTTTCTTT. Translated: CAPSGRLNTEAFF.